This entry lists 23 T cell receptor beta chains sequenced from one sample in a study of shared clonotypes between healthy human individuals. TCRdb keeps only in-frame clones here, not all; method: immunoSEQ multiplex PCR. The sample includes around 600,000 clones, 95% to 98% of them seen just once. Sequenced sample: naive CD4+ T cells sorted from blood. Subset of the sample: CD45RA+ positively selected. These receptor sequences come from a woman under 40 in good health.

This clone was seen only once. The chain links TRBV5-1 to TRBJ2-2; 8 bases map to TRBD1. Germline trimming cut 7 bases from V and 3 bases from J; bases unmatched to any gene: 5. The CDR3 covers 14 residues. Germline V gene data show CDR1 as SGHRS and CDR2 as YFSETQ. The CDR3 DNA reads as TGCGCCAGCGCAGGGGGCACGGACACCGGGGAGCTGTTTTTT. Protein product: CASAGGTDTGELFF.

V and J are TRBV5-1 and TRBJ1-1; tentatively, D is TRBD1 (6 bases). Germline CDR1 reads SGHRS; CDR2 reads YFSETQ. The CDR3 totals 14 residues. V lost 0 bases and J lost 7, with 13 bases in between. CDR3 sequence (DNA): TGCGCCAGCAGCTTGGATTCAGGGGCCAGTGAAGCTTTCTTT. It translates to CASSLDSGASEAFF.

This rearrangement joins TRBV5-1 to TRBJ2-3; 12 bases fit TRBD2. This CDR3 region has 16 residues. V lost 1 base and J lost 1; bases outside the gene matches: 1. Germline V CDR1 and CDR2: SGHRS, YFSETQ. CDR3 protein: CASSLRTSGGTDTQYF. The CDR3 DNA reads TGCGCCAGCAGCTTGAGGACTAGCGGGGGCACAGATACGCAGTATTTT.

V is TRBV9 and J is TRBJ2-3; D is undetermined. V lost 4 bases and J 0 bases, leaving 15 bases between the germline ends. Germline V gene sequence: CDR1 SGDLS, CDR2 YYNGEE. The CDR3 is 16 residues long. The CDR3 spells CASSPVGAMSTDTQYF. CDR3 DNA sequence: TGTGCCAGCAGCCCAGTCGGAGCCATGAGCACAGATACGCAGTATTTT.

The chain couples TRBV29-1 to TRBJ2-7, with 9 bases fitting TRBD1. The CDR3 totals 11 residues. Germline CDR1 is SQVTM and CDR2 is ANQGSEA. V shed 6 bases, J shed 6 bases, and the junction held 3 bases outside the gene matches. The CDR3: CSVGTGFEQYF. CDR3 DNA: TGCAGCGTCGGGACAGGGTTCGAGCAGTACTTC.

The chain has TRBV19 and TRBJ2-5; D uncertain. CDR1 LNHDA and CDR2 SQIVND come from the germline V gene (reference sequence). The CDR3 consists of 13 residues. Trimming stripped 6 bases from V and 0 bases from J, with 8 bases between. The CDR3 region is CASSSEYQETQYF. In DNA form, the CDR3 reads TGTGCCAGTAGCTCAGAGTACCAAGAGACCCAGTACTTC.

The genes are TRBV28 and TRBJ1-1, with unresolved D. The germline CDR1 and CDR2 sequences are MDHEN and SYDVKM. This CDR3 is built from 13 residues. V shed 3 bases and J shed 0 bases, with 5 bases lying between them. CDR3 in DNA: TGTGCCAGCAGTTTTTCGTTGAACACTGAAGCTTTCTTT. Amino acid sequence: CASSFSLNTEAFF.

This chain links TRBV2 with TRBJ2-2, with 7 positions matching TRBD2. V was pared by 4 bases and J by 2 bases, with 7 bases of the junction left unmatched. CDR1 SNHLY and CDR2 FYNNEI come from the germline V gene. The CDR3 is made up of 16 amino acids. This chain's CDR3 is CASSATSGANTGELFF. The CDR3 coding sequence is TGTGCCAGCAGTGCAACGAGCGGGGCCAACACCGGGGAGCTGTTTTTT.

The chain joins TRBV6-5 to TRBJ2-7; D gene uncertain. Looked up from germline, CDR1 is MNHEY and CDR2 is SVGAGI. The V end was cut by 0 bases, the J end by 2 bases, with 14 bases between. CDR3 size: 16 residues. The CDR3: CASSYSYRHTAYEQYF. The CDR3 bases are TGTGCCAGCAGTTACTCCTACCGACACACTGCCTACGAGCAGTACTTC.

The chain has TRBV5-1 and TRBJ1-1; D is unclear. Germline CDR1 and CDR2: SGHRS and YFSETQ. The CDR3 is 16 amino acids. V shed 0 bases and J shed 3 bases, with 15 bases lying between them. CDR3 coding DNA: TGCGCCAGCAGCTTGGCCCCCCCTCTGAGGGACACTGAAGCTTTCTTT. Protein sequence: CASSLAPPLRDTEAFF.

The chain combines TRBV7-6 with TRBJ2-2; 9 bases line up with TRBD2. CDR3 length equals 16 residues. Germline trimming cut 4 bases from V and 0 bases from J; bases unmatched to any gene: 3. Germline CDR1 reads SGHVS; CDR2 reads FNYEAQ. The CDR3 here is CASSSAGGTNTGELFF. For the CDR3, the DNA is TGTGCCAGCAGCTCTGCGGGGGGGACGAACACCGGGGAGCTGTTTTTT.

V usage is TRBV7-9 and J usage is TRBJ1-2; the D gene is possibly TRBD1 (6 bases). Trimming stripped 4 bases from V and 1 base from J, with 10 bases between. Germline V CDR1 and CDR2: SEHNR, FQNEAQ (reference sequence). This CDR3 is 14 amino acids long. Here the CDR3 reads CASSYGTNNYGYTF. In DNA, the CDR3 is TGTGCCAGCAGCTATGGGACAAATAACTATGGCTACACCTTC.

The V gene is TRBV30, the J gene TRBJ2-3; a weak D match, TRBD1 (5 bases). V gave up 3 bases and J gave up 6 bases, with 16 bases separating them. Germline lookup yields CDR1 GTSNPN and CDR2 SVGIG (reference sequence). This CDR3 is built from 14 residues. This chain's CDR3 is CAWRRAGSVDTQYF. CDR3 DNA sequence: TGTGCCTGGAGACGGGCAGGGTCAGTGGATACGCAGTATTTT.

The chain joins TRBV5-8 to TRBJ2-5, with 14 bases aligning to TRBD2. V was clipped by 2 bases and J by 0 bases; unmatched bases: 6. The V gene's germline CDR1 is SGHTS and CDR2 YDEGEE. The CDR3 runs to 18 residues. CDR3 sequence reads: CASSLRLAGGSYQETQYF. DNA of the CDR3: TGTGCCAGCAGCTTAAGACTAGCGGGAGGGTCGTACCAAGAGACCCAGTACTTC.

The J gene is TRBJ2-7, the V gene TRBV30; TRBD1 is a possible D gene (6 bases). The length of the CDR3 is 12 residues. V gave up 4 bases and J gave up 2 bases, with 9 bases separating them. Germline V CDR1 and CDR2: GTSNPN, SVGIG (reference sequence). This CDR3 reads CAWTGTPYEQYF. In DNA, the CDR3 is TGTGCCTGGACCGGGACACCCTACGAGCAGTACTTC.

The table lists this clone with a few counts. The chain links TRBV7-9 to TRBJ2-3, with 9 nucleotides matching TRBD1. J was trimmed by 4 bases and V by 5 bases; bases with no gene match: 10. The CDR3 contains 16 residues. The germline CDR1 and CDR2 sequences are SEHNR and FQNEAQ (reference sequence). This chain's CDR3 is CASSPDRGVGPDTQYF. The CDR3 DNA reads as TGTGCCAGCAGCCCTGACAGGGGGGTTGGCCCAGATACGCAGTATTTT.

CDR3 loop: CASSQERIEGNTIYF. As DNA, the CDR3 is TGCGCCAGCAGCCAAGAGAGAATCGAAGGAAACACCATATATTTT. The chain uses TRBV4-1 and TRBJ1-3; D is unclear. The CDR3 spans 15 residues. Trimming cost V 0 bases and J 4 bases, with 10 bases left between them. The germline V gene has CDR1 MGHRA and CDR2 YSYEKL.

To note about this clone: Other DNA sequences within the sample encode an identical CDR3. The genes are TRBV20-1 and TRBJ1-1; 7 bases are shared with TRBD1. V lost 5 bases, J lost 5 bases, and 2 bases stayed unmatched. The CDR3 is 11 residues long. Germline loops: CDR1 DFQATT, CDR2 SNEGSKA (reference sequence). DNA for the CDR3: TGCAGTGCTTCGACAGGGACTGAAGCTTTCTTT. It is translated as CSASTGTEAFF.

The V gene is TRBV27, the J gene TRBJ2-5; 7 bases align to TRBD1. CDR1 is MNHEY, CDR2 SMNVEV, per germline (reference sequence). The CDR3 length is 16 residues. Unmatched junction bases numbered 11, after V lost 7 bases and J lost 0 bases. The CDR3 region is CASKITGTVYQETQYF. The CDR3 DNA reads TGTGCCAGCAAGATAACCGGGACAGTGTACCAAGAGACCCAGTACTTC.

The chain has TRBV6-1 and TRBJ2-1; no reliable D call. V lost 1 base to trimming and J lost 0 bases, with 7 bases between them. The V gene's germline CDR1 is MNHNS and CDR2 SASEGT. CDR3 length: 15 amino acids. The CDR3 bases are TGTGCCAGCAGTGAAGGAGGAAGCTCCTACAATGAGCAGTTCTTC. Encoded protein: CASSEGGSSYNEQFF.

This chain links TRBV30 with TRBJ2-5; 8 bases are shared with TRBD1. The CDR3 is 12 residues long. The V gene end was trimmed by 4 bases and the J gene end by 4 bases; junction bases not matched to a gene: 2. CDR1 is GTSNPN and CDR2 is SVGIG in the germline V gene (reference sequence). The CDR3 sequence is CAWTGGAETQYF. In DNA, the CDR3 is TGTGCCTGGACAGGGGGCGCAGAGACCCAGTACTTC.

In the case of this clone: At the DNA level, this CDR3 is encoded by other sequences in the same sample as well. The chain uses TRBV11-2 and TRBJ1-1; D gene uncertain. This CDR3 spans 13 amino acids. The V end was cut by 6 bases, the J end by 2 bases, with 10 bases between. CDR1 SGHAT and CDR2 FQNNGV come from the germline V gene. The CDR3 nucleotides are TGTGCCAGCAGTCTCGTACGCAACACTGAAGCTTTCTTT. The encoded protein is CASSLVRNTEAFF.

The chain combines TRBV10-1 with TRBJ2-2; 11 bases align to TRBD2. The CDR3 is 16 amino acids. Germline CDR1 WNHNN, CDR2 SYGVQD (reference sequence). Trimming removed 9 bases from V and 5 bases from J; junction bases left unmatched: 11. The CDR3 DNA follows: TGCGCCAGTGGGAGACTAGCGGGATTTGGTACCGGGGAGCTGTTTTTT. Its protein product is CASGRLAGFGTGELFF.